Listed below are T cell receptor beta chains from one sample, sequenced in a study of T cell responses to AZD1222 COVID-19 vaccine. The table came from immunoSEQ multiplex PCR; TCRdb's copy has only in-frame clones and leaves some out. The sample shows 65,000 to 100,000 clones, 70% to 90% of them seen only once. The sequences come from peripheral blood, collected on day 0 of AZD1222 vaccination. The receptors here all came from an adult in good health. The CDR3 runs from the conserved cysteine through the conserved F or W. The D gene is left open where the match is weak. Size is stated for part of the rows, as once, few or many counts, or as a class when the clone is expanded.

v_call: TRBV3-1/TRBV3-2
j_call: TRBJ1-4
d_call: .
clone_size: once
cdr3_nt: TGTGCCAGCAGCCCCCGGGGAGAGCCTCGGGAAAAACTGTTTTTT
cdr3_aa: CASSPRGEPREKLFF

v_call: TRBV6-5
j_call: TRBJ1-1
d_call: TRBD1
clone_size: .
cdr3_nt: TGTGCCAGCAGTTACTCCCCGGGACAGCGAAACACTGAAGCTTTCTTT
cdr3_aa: CASSYSPGQRNTEAFF

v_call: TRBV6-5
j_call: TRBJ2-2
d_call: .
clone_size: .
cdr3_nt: TGTGCCAGCAAAATACAGGGCCCCGGGGAGCTGTTTTTT
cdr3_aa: CASKIQGPGELFF

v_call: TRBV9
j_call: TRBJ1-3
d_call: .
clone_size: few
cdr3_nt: TGTGCCAGCAGCGGAAACCAAGGGGTTTCTGGAAACACCATATATTTT
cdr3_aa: CASSGNQGVSGNTIYF

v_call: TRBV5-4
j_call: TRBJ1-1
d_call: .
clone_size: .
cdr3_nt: TGTGCCAGCAGCTTGAGGGGAAACACTGAAGCTTTCTTT
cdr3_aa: CASSLRGNTEAFF

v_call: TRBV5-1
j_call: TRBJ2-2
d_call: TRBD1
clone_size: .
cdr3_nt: TGCGCCAGCAGCGACAGGGGGGGCGCGGACACCGGGGAGCTGTTTTTT
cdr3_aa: CASSDRGGADTGELFF

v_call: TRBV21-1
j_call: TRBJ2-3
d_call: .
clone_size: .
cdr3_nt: TGTGCCGGAGGGGCGGGACTTCAATTCACAGATACGCAGTATTTT
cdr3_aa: CAGGAGLQFTDTQYF

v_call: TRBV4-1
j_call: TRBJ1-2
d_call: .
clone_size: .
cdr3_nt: TGCGCCAGCAGCCAAGATAAGTCAGAGTTACTGCGGTATGGCTACACCTTC
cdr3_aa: CASSQDKSELLRYGYTF

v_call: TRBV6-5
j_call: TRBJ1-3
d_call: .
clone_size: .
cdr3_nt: TGTGCCAGCACCAGGACAGCGGCTGGAAACACCATATATTTT
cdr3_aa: CASTRTAAGNTIYF

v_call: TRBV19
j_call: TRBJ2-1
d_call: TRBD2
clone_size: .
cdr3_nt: TGTGCCAGTAGTATAGCCCCCCGACTAGCGGGACTGAACAATGAGCAGTTCTTC
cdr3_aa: CASSIAPRLAGLNNEQFF

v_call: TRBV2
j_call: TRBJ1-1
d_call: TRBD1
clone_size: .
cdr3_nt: TGTGCCAGCAGCGCCCGACAGGGCATGGCTGAAGCTTTCTTT
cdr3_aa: CASSARQGMAEAFF

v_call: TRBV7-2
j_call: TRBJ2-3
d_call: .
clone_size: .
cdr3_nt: TGTGCCAGCAGCCTAGGGAGCGGAGATACGCAGTATTTT
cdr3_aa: CASSLGSGDTQYF

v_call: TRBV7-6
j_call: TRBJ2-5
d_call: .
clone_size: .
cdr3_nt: TGTGCCAGCAGGCCAGATCGGCTAGAGGGAGAGACCCAGTACTTC
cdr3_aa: CASRPDRLEGETQYF

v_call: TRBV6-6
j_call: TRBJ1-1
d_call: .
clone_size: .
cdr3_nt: TGTGCCAGCAGCCTGACAGAGTGGAACACTGAAGCTTTCTTT
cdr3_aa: CASSLTEWNTEAFF

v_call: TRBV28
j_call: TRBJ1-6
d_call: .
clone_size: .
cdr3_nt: TGTGCCAGCAGTTTATATTGGAGACAGCCAAATTCACCCCTCCACTTT
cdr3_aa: CASSLYWRQPNSPLHF

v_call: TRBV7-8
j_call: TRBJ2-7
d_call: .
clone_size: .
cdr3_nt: TGTGCCAGCAGCTTACTGGGCTCGGCGACGGGTTACGAGCAGTACTTC
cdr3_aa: CASSLLGSATGYEQYF

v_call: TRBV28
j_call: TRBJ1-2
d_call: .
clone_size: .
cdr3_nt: TGTGCCAGCAGTTCCCCTAGCCCGAGGGGCTACACCTTC
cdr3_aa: CASSSPSPRGYTF

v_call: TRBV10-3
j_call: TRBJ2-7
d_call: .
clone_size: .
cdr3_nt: TGTGCCATCAGAAGGGGAGAGAGCTCCTACGAGCAGTACTTC
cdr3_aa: CAIRRGESSYEQYF

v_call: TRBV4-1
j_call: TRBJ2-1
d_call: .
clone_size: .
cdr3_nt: TGCGCCAGCAGCCTTCACGCCGGGACCTCCAGCAATGAGCAGTTCTTC
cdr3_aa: CASSLHAGTSSNEQFF

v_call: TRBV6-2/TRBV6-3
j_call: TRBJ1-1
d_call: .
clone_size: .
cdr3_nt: TGTGCCAGCAGCGACAGCTTTGGGATGAACACTGAAGCTTTCTTT
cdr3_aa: CASSDSFGMNTEAFF

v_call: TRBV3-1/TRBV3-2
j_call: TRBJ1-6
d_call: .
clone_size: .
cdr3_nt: TGTGCCAGCAGCCAAGGAGGTGGAGGGGAATATTCACCCCTCCACTTT
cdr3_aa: CASSQGGGGEYSPLHF

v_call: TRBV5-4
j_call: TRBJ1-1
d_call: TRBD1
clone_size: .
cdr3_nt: TGTGCCAGCAGCCCGACAGGGCTCACTGAAGCTTTCTTT
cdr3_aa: CASSPTGLTEAFF